These 24 T cell receptor beta chains were all obtained from the same sample, sequenced in a study of OX40 agonist ivuxolimab in advanced cancers. Clones were sequenced by immunoSEQ multiplex PCR, and TCRdb holds only the in-frame ones, with some missing. The data hold about 80,000 clones, with 84% observed a single time. The source material was CD4+ or CD8+ T cells sorted from blood, sampled in a trial of the OX40 agonist ivuxolimab. The receptors were sampled from an adult with an advanced solid tumor such as melanoma, head and neck, liver or kidney cancer.

V usage is TRBV11-3 and J usage is TRBJ2-1; 8 positions agree with TRBD1. The CDR3 contains 15 residues. Trimming cost V 5 bases and J 5 bases; bases outside gene matches: 8. CDR1 is SGHNT and CDR2 is YENEEA in the germline V gene. CDR3 residues: CASSVEGDRNNEQFF. The CDR3 bases are TGTGCCAGCAGCGTCGAGGGGGACAGGAACAATGAGCAGTTCTTC.

V gene TRBV7-9 combines with J gene TRBJ1-2; D uncertain. Deletions cut 1 base from V and 4 bases from J, with 13 bases between. Germline lookup yields CDR1 SEHNR and CDR2 FQNEAQ (reference sequence). The CDR3 totals 15 residues. Here the CDR3 reads CASSLESSGLYGYTF. CDR3 in DNA: TGTGCCAGCAGCTTAGAATCGTCCGGGCTCTATGGCTACACCTTC. Filled out from reference TRBV7-9 and TRBJ1-2, the complete variable domain reads DTGVSQNPRHKITKRGQNVTFRCDPISEHNRLYWYRQTLGQGPEFLTYFQNEAQLEKSRLLSDRFSAERPKGSFSTLEIQRTEQGDSAMYLCASSLESSGLYGYTFGSGTRLTVV.

The chain is built from TRBV2 and TRBJ2-1; 7 bases match TRBD1. The germline CDR1 and CDR2 sequences are SNHLY and FYNNEI. The ends lost 7 bases at V and 7 bases at J; junction bases unmatched: 1. CDR3 size: 11 residues. CDR3 DNA sequence: TGTGCCAGCAAACAGGGGAATGAGCAGTTCTTC. Amino acid sequence: CASKQGNEQFF.

The chain joins TRBV5-1 to TRBJ2-7; D gene ambiguous. The CDR3 covers 12 residues. Germline V gene lookup returns CDR1 SGHRS and CDR2 YFSETQ. Trimming took 1 base from V and 5 from J, leaving 7 bases between them. In DNA form, the CDR3 reads TGCGCCAGCAGCTTGACGGACCACGAGCAGTACTTC. Translating gives CASSLTDHEQYF.

The rearrangement links TRBV19 to TRBJ2-3; 9 nucleotides match TRBD2. The CDR3 runs to 16 residues. Unmatched junction bases numbered 8, after V lost 3 bases and J lost 4 bases. Germline V gene lookup returns CDR1 LNHDA and CDR2 SQIVND (reference sequence). The CDR3 nucleotides read TGTGCCAGTAGTATCGCGGGGGGGGTTCTCGCAGATACGCAGTATTTT. Translated, it gives CASSIAGGVLADTQYF.

The chain is built from TRBV6-1 and TRBJ2-1; weak D call: TRBD2 (6 bases). This CDR3 comprises 15 residues. V was trimmed by 6 bases and J by 0 bases, leaving 12 bases between them. Germline CDR1 and CDR2: MNHNS and SASEGT. CDR3 sequence reads: CASRLARSSYNEQFF. The CDR3 DNA reads TGTGCCAGCAGACTAGCCCGGAGCTCCTACAATGAGCAGTTCTTC.

The rearrangement links TRBV5-4 to TRBJ1-1; perhaps TRBD1 as D (5 bases). V dropped 3 bases and J dropped 3 bases, with 12 bases sitting between them. Germline-derived CDR1 and CDR2 are SGHNT and YYREEE (reference sequence). The CDR3 is made up of 14 amino acids. CDR3 bases: TGTGCCAGCAGCTCGGGACTAGGGGACACTGAAGCTTTCTTT. It specifies CASSSGLGDTEAFF.

V gene TRBV7-8 combines with J gene TRBJ1-6; 7 positions agree with TRBD1. With 2 bases clipped from V and 8 bases from J, the junction kept 6 bases outside the gene matches. This CDR3 is built from 15 residues. Per the germline V gene, CDR1 is SGHVS and CDR2 is FQNEAQ. The CDR3 is CASSLIPGGDSPLHF. As DNA, the CDR3 is TGTGCCAGCAGCTTAATCCCAGGGGGGGATTCACCCCTCCACTTT.

The V call is TRBV6-6, the J call TRBJ1-2; D perhaps matches TRBD1 (6 bases). Germline values: CDR1 MNHNY, CDR2 SVGAGI (reference sequence). This CDR3 is built from 14 residues. The ends were cut back, 6 bases at V and 4 bases at J, with 15 bases in the middle. CDR3 loop: CASSPGQPTYGYTF. The CDR3 bases are TGTGCCAGCAGCCCCGGACAGCCTACCTATGGCTACACCTTC.

The rearrangement links TRBV5-4 to TRBJ1-3; D is undetermined. The CDR3 has 14 amino acids. The germline V and J ends were trimmed by 3 bases and 0 bases, with 7 bases remaining between them. Germline lookup yields CDR1 SGHNT and CDR2 YYREEE (reference sequence). Here the CDR3 DNA reads TGTGCCAGCAGCTCCCGTCTCTCTGGAAACACCATATATTTT. This translates into CASSSRLSGNTIYF.

The chain carries TRBV11-2 and TRBJ2-7; D uncertain. From germline, CDR1 is SGHAT and CDR2 FQNNGV. The CDR3 is 15 residues long. V was cut by 3 bases and J by 4 bases, with 16 bases left in between. The CDR3 sequence is CASSFHPVGLYEQYF. CDR3 nucleotide sequence: TGTGCCAGCAGCTTCCACCCGGTCGGCCTATACGAGCAGTACTTC.

J is TRBJ2-2 and V is TRBV9; 7 bases line up with TRBD1. V was clipped by 3 bases and J by 2 bases; unmatched bases: 4. The CDR3 sequence is 15 residues long. Per the germline V gene, CDR1 is SGDLS and CDR2 is YYNGEE. DNA of the CDR3: TGTGCCAGCAGCGCGAAGGGGGCCAACACCGGGGAGCTGTTTTTT. This gives the protein CASSAKGANTGELFF. The full variable domain, with the rest looked up from reference TRBV9 and TRBJ2-2, is DSGVTQTPKHLITATGQRVTLRCSPRSGDLSVYWYQQSLDQGLQFLIQYYNGEERAKGNILERFSAQQFPDLHSELNLSSLELGDSALYFCASSAKGANTGELFFGEGSRLTVL.

This clone has a single count. This chain connects TRBV10-3 to TRBJ1-1, with D hard to call. In germline, CDR1 is ENHRY, CDR2 SYGVKD. The CDR3 covers 15 residues. The V end lost 0 bases, the J end lost 3 bases, and 11 bases lay between the germline ends. In nucleotides, the CDR3 is TGTGCCATCAGTGAGTCATGGCTGCAGGACACTGAAGCTTTCTTT. It translates to CAISESWLQDTEAFF.

The chain couples TRBV27 to TRBJ2-2; 9 bases agree with TRBD1. This CDR3 is built from 15 residues. The germline CDR1 and CDR2 sequences are MNHEY and SMNVEV (reference sequence). After removal of 7 bases from V and 0 bases from J, the junction contained 3 bases not matched to a gene. CDR3 nucleotide sequence: TGTGCCAGCACCGGACAGGGGCCGAACACCGGGGAGCTGTTTTTT. Its translation is CASTGQGPNTGELFF.

The chain joins TRBV11-2 to TRBJ1-4; the D is unclear. The CDR3 is 15 amino acids. Trimming left V 3 bases short and J 6 bases short, with 14 bases between. Germline-derived CDR1 and CDR2 are SGHAT and FQNNGV. The CDR3 loop reads CASSFRPPAHEKLFF. The DNA for the CDR3 is TGTGCCAGCAGCTTCAGGCCCCCCGCCCATGAAAAACTGTTTTTT.

The rearrangement links TRBV5-4 to TRBJ1-2, with TRBD1 as a possible D gene (5 bases). The CDR3 consists of 15 residues. The V and J ends lost 4 bases and 3 bases respectively, with 16 bases between them. Germline assignment: CDR1 SGHNT and CDR2 YYREEE (reference sequence). CDR3 region: CASSVVLGGDYGYTF. Here the CDR3 DNA reads TGTGCCAGCAGCGTGGTGTTGGGAGGGGACTATGGCTACACCTTC.

The chain has TRBV5-1 and TRBJ2-5; 13 bases are shared with TRBD2. The closer fit of TRBJ2-7 to the DNA end suggests the J call may be wrong. Per germline, CDR1 SGHRS and CDR2 YFSETQ. The length of the CDR3 is 17 residues. For the CDR3, the DNA is TGCGCCAGCAGTTATAGCGGACTAGCGGGAGTGTTTCACGAGCAGTACTTC. The encoded protein is CASSYSGLAGVFHEQYF.

The V and J genes are TRBV15 and TRBJ2-3; 14 nucleotides match TRBD2. Germline V gene data show CDR1 as LNHNV and CDR2 as YYDKDF (reference sequence). This CDR3 spans 17 amino acids. V dropped 0 bases and J dropped 3; count of bases not matched to a gene: 2. This CDR3 is CATSRDGTSGGTDTQYF. The CDR3 DNA follows: TGTGCCACCAGCAGAGATGGGACTAGCGGGGGTACAGATACGCAGTATTTT.

This clone was recorded only once. This chain connects TRBV5-6 to TRBJ2-7; TRBD2 is a possible D gene (6 bases). Germline CDR1 SGHDT, CDR2 YYEEEE. This CDR3 contains 14 residues. The ends were cut back, 1 base at V and 2 bases at J, with 10 bases in the middle. The CDR3: CASSLMGLTYEQYF. The DNA of the CDR3 is TGTGCCAGCAGCTTGATGGGACTCACCTACGAGCAGTACTTC.

This chain connects TRBV11-3 to TRBJ2-1; 9 bases map to TRBD2. CDR1 SGHNT and CDR2 YENEEA come from the germline V gene. The V segment lost 1 base and the J segment 4 bases; nucleotides outside the gene matches: 8. The CDR3 is 17 residues long. The CDR3 DNA reads as TGTGCCAGCAGCTTAGGAGTAGCGGGGGACCAATACAATGAGCAGTTCTTC. The encoded protein is CASSLGVAGDQYNEQFF.

The V and J genes are TRBV5-4 and TRBJ1-2; the D is unclear. The CDR3 loop spans 14 amino acids. Germline CDR1 reads SGHNT; CDR2 reads YYREEE (reference sequence). V lost 3 bases to trimming and J lost 8 bases, with 17 bases between them. The CDR3 bases are TGTGCCAGCAGCTCCCTAGACGCCCACGTGGGCTACACCTTC. Its protein is CASSSLDAHVGYTF.

This clone has a single count. The chain uses TRBV5-5 and TRBJ1-5; D perhaps matches TRBD1 (6 bases). Trimming removed 2 bases at V and 4 bases at J, with 10 bases between. Germline values: CDR1 SGHKS, CDR2 YYEKEE (reference sequence). This CDR3 contains 14 residues. The CDR3, as DNA: TGTGCCAGCAGCTTAAAAGACAGGAATCAGCCCCAGCATTTT. Amino acids: CASSLKDRNQPQHF.

The chain recombines TRBV21-1 with TRBJ2-7; TRBD2 is taken as the D call from the table, unchecked against the DNA. TRBV21-1 is given as a pseudogene. This CDR3 region has 14 residues. CDR3 region: CASSKHTPSYEQYF. The CDR3 DNA sequence: TGTGCCAGCAGCAAACATACTCCGTCCTACGAGCAGTACTTC.

This clone appeared a few times. The CDR3 here is CASSSHRGLEGELFF. DNA for the CDR3: TGTGCCAGCAGCTCCCACAGGGGGCTCGAGGGGGAGCTGTTTTTT. The gene calls are TRBV11-3 and TRBJ2-2; 9 bases match TRBD1. Germline-derived CDR1 and CDR2 are SGHNT and YENEEA. CDR3 length equals 15 residues. J gave up 8 bases and V 4 bases, and 8 bases lay outside the gene matches.